These 28 T cell receptor beta chains were sequenced from one sample in a study of blood T cell repertoires in COVID-19. Some clones are missing from TCRdb's copy, which holds only in-frame ones; the method was immunoSEQ multiplex PCR. The sample lists about 240,000 clones; around 88% were seen once. Material: PBMCs or T cells enriched from blood (not recorded which). The receptors shown here come from a woman in her 40s with acute COVID-19.

The J gene is TRBJ1-5, the V gene TRBV3-1 (or the pseudogene TRBV3-2); no firm D call. CDR3 length: 13 residues. The germline V gene has CDR1 LGHDT and CDR2 YNNKEL (reference sequence). Trimming cost V 0 bases and J 7 bases, with 7 bases left between them. For the CDR3, the DNA is TGTGCCAGCAGCCAAGATTTGGCCCAGCCCCAGCATTTT. Its protein product is CASSQDLAQPQHF.

V usage is TRBV6-5 and J usage is TRBJ1-5; the match to TRBD1 covers 8 bases. Germline V gene lookup returns CDR1 MNHEY and CDR2 SVGAGI. The trim removed 3 bases at V and 3 bases at J, leaving 4 bases unmatched. The CDR3 length is 15 residues. CDR3 coding DNA: TGTGCCAGCAGTTATTGGACAGGGATCAATCAGCCCCAGCATTTT. The encoded protein is CASSYWTGINQPQHF.

V is TRBV19 and J is TRBJ2-2; D not certain. Germline V gene lookup returns CDR1 LNHDA and CDR2 SQIVND (reference sequence). Trimming removed 4 bases at V and 0 bases at J, with 15 bases between. This CDR3 contains 17 residues. CDR3 sequence: CASSKATGGANTGELFF. CDR3 coding DNA: TGTGCCAGTAGTAAAGCGACTGGCGGTGCGAACACCGGGGAGCTGTTTTTT.

J is TRBJ2-7 and V is TRBV4-1, with 14 bases that match TRBD2. This CDR3 comprises 16 residues. The V gene's germline CDR1 is MGHRA and CDR2 YSYEKL. With 2 bases clipped from V and 1 base from J, the junction kept 1 base outside the gene matches. The CDR3 DNA sequence: TGCGCCAGCAGCCAAAGGACTAGCGGGAGGTCCTACGAGCAGTACTTC. Protein sequence: CASSQRTSGRSYEQYF.

This clone has only one observation. The rearrangement joins TRBV4-1 to TRBJ2-1; the D gene is possibly TRBD2 (6 bases). The CDR3 loop spans 15 amino acids. V dropped 0 bases and J dropped 5 bases, with 11 bases sitting between them. Germline V gives CDR1 MGHRA, CDR2 YSYEKL. The CDR3 sequence is CASSQDRERDNEQFF. DNA of the CDR3: TGCGCCAGCAGCCAAGATAGAGAGCGGGACAATGAGCAGTTCTTC.

The CDR3 coding sequence is TGTGCCAGCAGCTCTCTCTTGAATCAGGGCTCCGTTTATGGCTACACCTTC. It is translated as CASSSLLNQGSVYGYTF. This chain connects TRBV11-2 to TRBJ1-2, with D possibly matching TRBD1 (5 bases). Between the trimmed V and J ends, which lost 4 bases and 5 bases, there was a span of 23 bases. The length of the CDR3 is 17 residues. From germline, CDR1 is SGHAT and CDR2 FQNNGV.

The V and J genes are TRBV10-3 and TRBJ1-2; 7 nucleotides line up with TRBD1. This CDR3 comprises 12 residues. Germline-derived CDR1 and CDR2 are ENHRY and SYGVKD. Trimming at V came to 6 bases and at J to 6 bases, leaving 4 bases not matched to a gene. Written as DNA, the CDR3 is TGTGCCATCAGGCCCGGGACAGATGGCTACACCTTC. Protein product: CAIRPGTDGYTF.

The J gene is TRBJ2-7, the V gene TRBV19, with a weak D call TRBD1 (6 bases). V lost 6 bases and J lost 4, with 16 bases in between. CDR3 length: 14 amino acids. CDR1 is LNHDA, CDR2 SQIVND, per germline (reference sequence). The CDR3 protein is CASRNPGEGYEQYF. CDR3 nucleotides: TGTGCCAGTAGGAATCCAGGGGAAGGGTACGAGCAGTACTTC. The complete variable domain, with remaining parts taken from reference TRBV19 and TRBJ2-7, reads DGGITQSPKYLFRKEGQNVTLSCEQNLNHDAMYWYRQDPGQGLRLIYYSQIVNDFQKGDIAEGYSVSREKKESFPLTVTSAQKNPTAFYLCASRNPGEGYEQYFGPGTRLTVT.

The chain uses TRBV25-1 and TRBJ2-1; D is uncertain. Germline V gene lookup returns CDR1 MGHDK and CDR2 SYGVNS. The length of the CDR3 is 17 residues. V shed 2 bases and J shed 7 bases, with 21 bases lying between them. The CDR3 here is CASSERIRVSVENEQFF. CDR3 in DNA: TGTGCCAGCAGTGAACGTATCCGGGTCTCGGTGGAGAATGAGCAGTTCTTC.

As DNA, the CDR3 is TGTGCCATCAGTGTCGGTAGCGGGGCTCGCTCCTACAATGAGCAGTTCTTC. Its protein is CAISVGSGARSYNEQFF. The gene calls are TRBV10-3 and TRBJ2-1; 8 bases line up with TRBD2. V lost 4 bases, J lost 0 bases, and 8 bases stayed unmatched. CDR1 and CDR2 from the germline V gene are ENHRY and SYGVKD. The CDR3 covers 17 residues.

J is TRBJ2-1 and V is TRBV2; 10 nucleotides align to TRBD2. Trimming cost V 6 bases and J 3 bases; bases outside gene matches: 2. The CDR3 length is 14 residues. Looked up from germline, CDR1 is SNHLY and CDR2 is FYNNEI. The CDR3: CASSVAGGYNEQFF. The CDR3 DNA reads TGTGCCAGCAGCGTAGCGGGAGGCTACAATGAGCAGTTCTTC.

The V and J genes are TRBV11-3 and TRBJ2-7; 9 nucleotides line up with TRBD2. CDR3 length equals 17 residues. With 4 bases clipped from V and 3 bases from J, the junction kept 13 bases outside the gene matches. CDR1 is SGHNT and CDR2 is YENEEA in the germline V gene. CDR3 sequence: CASSSRKRAGGNYEQYF. The CDR3 coding sequence is TGTGCCAGCAGCTCGCGCAAACGAGCGGGAGGCAACTACGAGCAGTACTTC.

This clone was counted at least ten times. J is TRBJ2-3 and V is TRBV6-5; no reliable D call. The V and J ends lost 10 bases and 5 bases respectively, with 16 bases between them. There are 13 residues in the CDR3. The germline V gene encodes CDR1 MNHEY and CDR2 SVGAGI. In nucleotides, the CDR3 is TGTGCCACCTCCCCCTCCGTAAAAGATACGCAGTATTTT. Translating it yields CATSPSVKDTQYF.

This clone was counted only a few times. The chain's CDR3 is CASSWTSGRAFDEQFF. The CDR3 DNA sequence: TGTGCCAGCAGCTGGACTAGCGGGAGGGCCTTCGATGAGCAGTTCTTC. The chain combines TRBV7-9 with TRBJ2-1, with TRBD2 matching over 15 bases. The germline gives CDR1 SEHNR, CDR2 FQNEAQ (reference sequence). The V segment lost 4 bases and the J segment 8 bases; nucleotides outside the gene matches: 6. CDR3 length: 16 residues.

V gene TRBV21-1 combines with J gene TRBJ2-6; the table's D call of TRBD1 was not tested on the DNA. TRBV21-1 is a recognized pseudogene. This CDR3 spans 18 amino acids. In DNA, the CDR3 is TGTGCCAGCAGCAAAATTAGTCAGGCGAGCTCTGGGGCCAACGTCCTGACTTTC. Its translation is CASSKISQASSGANVLTF.

The chain is built from TRBV3-1 (or the pseudogene TRBV3-2) and TRBJ2-7; D remains unclear. V gave up 0 bases and J gave up 4 bases, with 4 bases separating them. This CDR3 has 12 residues. The germline V gene encodes CDR1 LGHDT and CDR2 YNNKEL (reference sequence). The CDR3 DNA reads as TGTGCCAGCAGCCAAGAAGCTTACGAGCAGTACTTC. Translated, it gives CASSQEAYEQYF.

This chain links TRBV5-4 with TRBJ2-2; D not certain. From germline, CDR1 is SGHNT and CDR2 YYREEE (reference sequence). V lost 3 bases to trimming and J lost 4 bases, with 13 bases between them. The CDR3 loop spans 15 amino acids. The CDR3 reads CASSSLGPPTGELFF. The CDR3 DNA sequence: TGTGCCAGCAGCTCCCTAGGCCCACCCACCGGGGAGCTGTTTTTT.

This clone was recorded many times. This rearrangement joins TRBV5-1 to TRBJ2-1; 8 bases line up with TRBD2. V gave up 3 bases and J gave up 6 bases; unmatched junction bases: 14. The germline CDR1 and CDR2 sequences are SGHRS and YFSETQ. This CDR3 comprises 17 residues. Written as DNA, the CDR3 is TGCGCCAGCAGCTCCAAGGTCGGGCGGGAGGCCGCCAATGAGCAGTTCTTC. Protein sequence: CASSSKVGREAANEQFF.

As regards this clone: The junction and the germline gene differ at one end; a read error may be behind it. The chain carries TRBV6-5 and TRBJ2-7; TRBD1 is a possible D gene (6 bases). The length of the CDR3 is 11 residues. The germline V gene encodes CDR1 MNHEY and CDR2 SVGAGI. The CDR3 DNA reads as TGCGCGACAGGACCGAAGAGCGAGCAGTACTTC. Translating it yields CATGPKSEQYF.

In this sample, this clone turned up a few times. The CDR3 DNA sequence: TGTGCAAGTCGTTCTCCCGGGACAGCCTATGGCTACACCTTC. Translated, it gives CASRSPGTAYGYTF. This chain uses TRBV12-2 with TRBJ1-2; the tabulated D call, TRBD1, remains unverified against the DNA. TRBV12-2 is a recognized pseudogene. The CDR3 runs to 14 residues.

V usage is TRBV11-2 and J usage is TRBJ2-1; D is possibly TRBD1 (5 bases). The CDR3 covers 14 residues. The V and J ends lost 1 base and 6 bases respectively, with 10 bases between them. Looked up from germline, CDR1 is SGHAT and CDR2 is FQNNGV. CDR3 region: CASSLGGGGNEQFF. In DNA, the CDR3 is TGTGCCAGCAGCTTAGGGGGCGGCGGCAATGAGCAGTTCTTC.

The rearrangement uses TRBV12-5 and TRBJ1-1, with D uncertain. CDR1 and CDR2 from the germline V gene are LGHNT and FRNRAP. Between the trimmed V and J ends, which lost 7 bases and 3 bases, there was a span of 12 bases. CDR3 size: 13 residues. The CDR3 DNA follows: TGTGCTAGTGAACCGGGGTTTTACACTGAAGCTTTCTTT. It specifies CASEPGFYTEAFF.

The chain carries TRBV5-1 and TRBJ1-4, with 7 bases matching TRBD1. After removal of 4 bases from V and 7 bases from J, the junction contained 10 bases not matched to a gene. Germline V gene sequence: CDR1 SGHRS, CDR2 YFSETQ. CDR3 length: 15 residues. The chain's CDR3 is CASSGSGTDGEKLFF. The DNA for the CDR3 is TGCGCCAGCAGCGGCTCCGGGACAGACGGTGAAAAACTGTTTTTT.

This rearrangement joins TRBV3-1 (or the pseudogene TRBV3-2) to TRBJ2-5; 7 bases align to TRBD2. Germline CDR1 LGHDT, CDR2 YNNKEL (reference sequence). The CDR3 runs 15 residues. V shed 4 bases and J 4 bases; nucleotides not matched to a gene: 9. The CDR3 bases are TGTGCCAGCAGCCTACCCTTTGGGGAGGGAGAGACCCAGTACTTC. Protein: CASSLPFGEGETQYF.

This clone has only a few counts. The V and J genes are TRBV11-3 and TRBJ1-6; D uncertain. Germline values: CDR1 SGHNT, CDR2 YENEEA. V dropped 4 bases and J dropped 5 bases, with 15 bases sitting between them. This CDR3 comprises 16 residues. CDR3 sequence reads: CASSSGRALDNSPLHF. The CDR3 DNA is TGTGCCAGCAGCTCCGGGCGGGCTTTAGATAATTCACCCCTCCACTTT.

J is TRBJ2-5 and V is TRBV2; 7 bases agree with TRBD2. This CDR3 region has 14 residues. The ends lost 7 bases at V and 4 bases at J; junction bases unmatched: 9. The germline CDR1 and CDR2 sequences are SNHLY and FYNNEI. The DNA for the CDR3 is TGTGCCAGCAACCCCGGGGGGAGGTCAGAGACCCAGTACTTC. Translated: CASNPGGRSETQYF.

The chain uses TRBV6-5 and TRBJ1-5; D possibly corresponds to TRBD1 (6 bases). The CDR3 has 15 amino acids. The germline gives CDR1 MNHEY, CDR2 SVGAGI. Trimming left V 5 bases short and J 1 base short, with 12 bases between. This CDR3 reads CASSRGGSSNQPQHF. The CDR3 coding sequence is TGTGCCAGCAGTAGGGGGGGGTCAAGCAATCAGCCCCAGCATTTT.

The V gene is TRBV5-1, the J gene TRBJ1-1; tentative D call: TRBD1 (5 bases). V gave up 4 bases and J gave up 3 bases, with 16 bases separating them. Germline V gene sequence: CDR1 SGHRS, CDR2 YFSETQ. The CDR3 extends over 15 amino acids. The CDR3 is CASSGRGEVDTEAFF. The DNA of the CDR3 is TGCGCCAGCAGCGGCCGGGGGGAGGTTGACACTGAAGCTTTCTTT.